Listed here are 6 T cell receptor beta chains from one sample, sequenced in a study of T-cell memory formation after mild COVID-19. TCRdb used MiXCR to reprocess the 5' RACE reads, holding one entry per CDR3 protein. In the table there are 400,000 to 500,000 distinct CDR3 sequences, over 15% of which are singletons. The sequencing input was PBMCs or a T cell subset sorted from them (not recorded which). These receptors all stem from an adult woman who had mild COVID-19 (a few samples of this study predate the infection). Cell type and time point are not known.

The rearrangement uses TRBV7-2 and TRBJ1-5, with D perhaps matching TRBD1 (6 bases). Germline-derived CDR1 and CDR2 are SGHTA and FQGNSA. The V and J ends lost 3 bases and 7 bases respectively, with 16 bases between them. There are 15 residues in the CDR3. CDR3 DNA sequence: TGTGCCAGCAGCTTCCTCGCGGGGGGCAGCCAGCCCCAGCATTTT. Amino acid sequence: CASSFLAGGSQPQHF.

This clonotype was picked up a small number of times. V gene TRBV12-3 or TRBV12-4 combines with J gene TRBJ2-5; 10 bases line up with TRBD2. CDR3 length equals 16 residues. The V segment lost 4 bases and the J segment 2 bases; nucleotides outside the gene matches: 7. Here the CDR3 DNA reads TGTGCCAGCAGTTCGACCCTAGCGGGGGAGCAAGAGACCCAGTACTTC. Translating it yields CASSSTLAGEQETQYF.

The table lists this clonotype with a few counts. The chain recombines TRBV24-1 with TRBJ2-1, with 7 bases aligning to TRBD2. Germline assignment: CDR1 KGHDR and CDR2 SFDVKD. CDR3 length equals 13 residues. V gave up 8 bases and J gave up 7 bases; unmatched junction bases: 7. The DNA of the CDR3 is TGTGCCACCACCGGACTAGTCGGTAATGAGCAGTTCTTC. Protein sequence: CATTGLVGNEQFF.

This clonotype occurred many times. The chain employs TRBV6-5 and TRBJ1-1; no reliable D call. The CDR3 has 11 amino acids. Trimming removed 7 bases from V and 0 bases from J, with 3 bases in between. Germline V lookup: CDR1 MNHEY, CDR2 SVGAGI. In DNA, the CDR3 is TGTGCCAGCACCATGAACACTGAAGCTTTCTTT. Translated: CASTMNTEAFF.

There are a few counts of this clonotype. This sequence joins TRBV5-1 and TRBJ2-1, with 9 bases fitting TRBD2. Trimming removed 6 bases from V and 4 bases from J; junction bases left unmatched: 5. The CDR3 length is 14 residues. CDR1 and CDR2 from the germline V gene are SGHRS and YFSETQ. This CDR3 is CASNVAGGYNEQFF. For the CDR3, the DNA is TGCGCCAGCAATGTGGCGGGGGGGTACAATGAGCAGTTCTTC.

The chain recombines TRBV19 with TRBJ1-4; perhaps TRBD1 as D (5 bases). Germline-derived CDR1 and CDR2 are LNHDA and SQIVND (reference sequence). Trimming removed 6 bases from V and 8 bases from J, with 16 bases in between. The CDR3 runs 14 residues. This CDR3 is CASSTTGLLEKLFF. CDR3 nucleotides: TGTGCCAGTAGCACCACGGGACTACTAGAAAAACTGTTTTTT.